The sequence of this T cell receptor (beta chain) was determined in a study of cytomegalovirus exposure and HLA in healthy donors. Whole-study context: A subsequent analysis reported that the roughly 120 validation repertoires were produced on the same platform that had also been used for the roughly 670 first-cohort repertoires.

Using immunoSEQ multiplex PCR, the repertoire was profiled, and TCRdb retains in-frame clones only, with some absent. The sample includes about 260,000 clones, roughly 88% seen only once; the top ten take approximately 3%. CDR1 is SQVTM and CDR2 is ANQGSEA in the germline V gene. The length of the CDR3 is 14 residues. The J segment lost 8 bases and the V segment lost 6 bases, leaving 9 bases of the junction unmatched. As to this clone: Its target is not known.

Whole-study results and caveats: The study put 150 or so TCR beta chains on its list as cytomegalovirus-associated. Using the classifier, cytomegalovirus status was reportedly diagnosed with high specificity and sensitivity.

The sequence was collected from a woman in her thirties in good health and CMV-seronegative. V is TRBV29-1 and J is TRBJ2-1, with TRBD2 matching 11 bases. Material: PBMCs. CDR3 nucleotides: TGCAGCGTGACGGGTAGCGGGAGGGCCTATGAGCAGTTCTTC. Translating gives CSVTGSGRAYEQFF.